This section outlines one T cell receptor (beta chain) sequence together with its context. What it binds is unknown. The CDR3 has 14 amino acids. From germline, CDR1 is MNHNS and CDR2 SASEGT. The V and J ends lost 9 bases and 3 bases respectively, with 18 bases between them. The data were obtained in a study of response to subunit inactivated influenza vaccine. TCRdb independently ran MiXCR on the RT-PCR reads; one entry per CDR3 protein. The data show around 470,000 distinct CDR3 sequences, less than 7.5% seen once. Whole-study results and caveats: There was a suggestion from the authors that each seasonal influenza vaccination recruits few new T cells.

The clonotype was recovered from a man in his fifties or sixties who received an inactivated influenza vaccine. The sample here was PBMCs from blood, taken 23 to 25 months after vaccination. The V gene is TRBV6-1, the J gene TRBJ2-7; a weak D match, TRBD1 (6 bases). The CDR3 reads CASKSGQTIYEQYF. In nucleotides, the CDR3 is TGTGCCAGTAAAAGTGGACAGACTATCTACGAGCAGTACTTC.